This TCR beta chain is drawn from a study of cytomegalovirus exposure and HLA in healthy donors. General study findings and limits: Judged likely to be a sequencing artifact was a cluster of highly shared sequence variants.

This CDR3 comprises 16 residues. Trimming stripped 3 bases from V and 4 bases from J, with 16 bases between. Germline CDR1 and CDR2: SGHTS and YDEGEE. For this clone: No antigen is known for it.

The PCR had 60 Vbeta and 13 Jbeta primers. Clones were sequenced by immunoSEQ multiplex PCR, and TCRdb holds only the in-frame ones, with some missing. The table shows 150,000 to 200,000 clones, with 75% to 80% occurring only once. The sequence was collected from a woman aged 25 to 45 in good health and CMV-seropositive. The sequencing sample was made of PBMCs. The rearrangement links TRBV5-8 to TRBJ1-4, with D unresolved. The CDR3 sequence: CASSSRRPVDNEKLFF. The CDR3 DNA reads TGTGCCAGCAGCTCCCGGAGACCGGTGGATAATGAAAAACTGTTTTTT.